The present T cell receptor (beta chain) was sequenced within a study of T cells in Graves' hyperthyroidism and ophthalmopathy. In making diagnoses, clinical symptoms, serum thyroxine and TRAb, thyroid ultrasound and orbital computed tomography were all used. Germline V gene sequence: CDR1 LNHDA, CDR2 SQIVND (reference sequence). V lost 2 bases, J lost 5 bases, and 10 bases lay in between. The CDR3 totals 14 residues. RNA transcripts were the template for amplifying TCR beta CDR3 regions. HTBI primers were the set used in a first-round RT-PCR of the TCR CDR3. TCRdb independently ran MiXCR on the multiplex PCR reads; one entry per CDR3 protein. In the table there are hundreds of thousands of distinct CDR3 sequences, about 15% of which are singletons. As to this clonotype: Its antigen is not known.

Study observations and caveats: Blood also showed most of the thyroid clonotypes that were expanded above 0.001.

This chain joins TRBV19 and TRBJ2-1; perhaps TRBD1 as D (6 bases). Material for sequencing was blood. The receptor was isolated from a woman between 18 and 30 years old with Graves' ophthalmopathy. As DNA, the CDR3 is TGTGCCAGTAGTATACACAGGGCCGACAATGAGCAGTTCTTC. Its translation: CASSIHRADNEQFF.